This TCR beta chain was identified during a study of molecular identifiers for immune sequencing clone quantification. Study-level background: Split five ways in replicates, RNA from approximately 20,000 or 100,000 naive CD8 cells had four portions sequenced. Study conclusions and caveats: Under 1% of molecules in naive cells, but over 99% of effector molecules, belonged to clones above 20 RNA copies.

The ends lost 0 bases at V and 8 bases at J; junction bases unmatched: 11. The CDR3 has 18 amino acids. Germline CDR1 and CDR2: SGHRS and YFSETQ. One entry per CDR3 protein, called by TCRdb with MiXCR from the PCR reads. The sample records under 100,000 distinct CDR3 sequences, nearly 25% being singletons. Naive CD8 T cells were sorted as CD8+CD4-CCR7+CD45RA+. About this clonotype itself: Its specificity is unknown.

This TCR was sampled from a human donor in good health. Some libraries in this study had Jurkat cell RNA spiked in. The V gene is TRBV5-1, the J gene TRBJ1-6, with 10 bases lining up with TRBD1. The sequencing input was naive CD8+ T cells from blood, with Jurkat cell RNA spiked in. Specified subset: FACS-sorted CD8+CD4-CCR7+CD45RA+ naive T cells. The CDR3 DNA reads TGCGCCAGCAGCTTGGCCTTCCGACAGGGGGCTGTTGATTCACCCCTCCACTTT. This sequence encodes CASSLAFRQGAVDSPLHF.